This entry lists 2 T cell receptor beta chains sequenced from one sample in a study of CXCR3-negative and CXCR3-positive naive CD8 T cells. It was by 5' RACE with UMI labels that the TRB cDNA libraries were prepared. Following a re-call of the 5' RACE reads, TCRdb has one entry per CDR3 protein and lacks DNA. The record lists some 130,000 distinct CDR3 sequences, of which the ten most abundant hold around 0.5%. Material: naive CXCR3- CD8+ T cells from blood. Noted subset: CD45RO-CCR7+CD27+CD95- naive CD8+ T cells lacking CXCR3 (TNR3-). The receptor source for this set is a human donor in good health. Some clones in this sample may be carry-over from other donors' samples.

V is TRBV30 and J is TRBJ2-1. Germline loops: CDR1 GTSNPN, CDR2 SVGIG (reference sequence). This CDR3 is built from 15 residues. The CDR3 sequence is CAWSQGSASYNEQFF.

The rearrangement uses TRBV4-2 and TRBJ2-1; TCRdb's D gene call, TRBD2, goes unchecked for lack of DNA. The CDR3 runs 18 residues. Germline V lookup: CDR1 LGHNA, CDR2 YNFKEQ. CDR3 sequence reads: CASSQVTSGGVSYNEQFF.